A single sample gave rise to the 28 T cell receptor beta chains below, sequenced in a study of shared clonotypes between healthy human individuals. Profiling relied on immunoSEQ multiplex PCR, and the TCRdb table lists in-frame clones only, not all of them. The sample carries almost 700,000 clones, around 92% recorded once. Naive CD8 cells were CD45RO-negative, positively selected for CCR7, excluding terminally differentiated effector memory CD45RA+ cells. Sample: naive CD8+ T cells sorted from blood. The receptors were gathered from a man aged 25 to 45 in good health.

V usage is TRBV9 and J usage is TRBJ2-3; D is unclear. The germline V gene encodes CDR1 SGDLS and CDR2 YYNGEE. The CDR3 totals 16 residues. The germline V and J ends were trimmed by 0 bases and 0 bases, with 11 bases remaining between them. The CDR3 reads CASSVEGGTSTDTQYF. The CDR3 nucleotides read TGTGCCAGCAGCGTAGAAGGCGGAACTAGCACAGATACGCAGTATTTT.

The chain is built from TRBV4-3 and TRBJ2-1; 9 bases agree with TRBD2. CDR1 is LGHNA, CDR2 YSLEER, per germline. The CDR3 has 17 residues. Trimming took 0 bases from V and 3 from J; bases not matched to a gene: 6. CDR3 in amino acids: CASSQDASGNFYNEQFF. For the CDR3, the DNA is TGCGCCAGCAGCCAAGATGCTAGCGGGAATTTCTACAATGAGCAGTTCTTC.

This clone came up a few times. This chain links TRBV9 with TRBJ2-3; unclear D gene. Germline assignment: CDR1 SGDLS and CDR2 YYNGEE. The CDR3 totals 15 residues. V lost 0 bases and J 2 bases, leaving 10 bases between the germline ends. The CDR3 here is CASSVAGSHTDTQYF. The CDR3 nucleotides read TGTGCCAGCAGCGTAGCCGGTTCCCACACAGATACGCAGTATTTT.

The chain's CDR3 is CASRMASGNNEQFF. The CDR3 nucleotides read TGCGCCAGCAGAATGGCTAGCGGAAACAATGAGCAGTTCTTC. The chain links TRBV5-1 to TRBJ2-1; TRBD2 agrees at 7 bases. This CDR3 has 14 amino acids. With 5 bases clipped from V and 5 bases from J, the junction kept 7 bases outside the gene matches. From germline, CDR1 is SGHRS and CDR2 YFSETQ.

This clone has a single count. This chain uses TRBV5-5 with TRBJ2-1, with TRBD1 as a possible D gene (5 bases). The CDR3 spans 17 residues. Trimming left V 2 bases short and J 5 bases short, with 20 bases between. Per germline, CDR1 SGHKS and CDR2 YYEKEE (reference sequence). The CDR3 loop is CASSFLPADTLNNEQFF. The CDR3 DNA sequence: TGTGCCAGCAGCTTTCTTCCCGCGGACACACTGAACAATGAGCAGTTCTTC.

The V gene is TRBV5-6, the J gene TRBJ1-1, with D unresolved. Germline V gene sequence: CDR1 SGHDT, CDR2 YYEEEE. The V gene lost 4 bases and the J gene lost 2 bases, with 6 bases spanning the gap. This CDR3 is built from 12 residues. CDR3 DNA: TGTGCCAGCAGCCTGACCAACACTGAAGCTTTCTTT. Its translation is CASSLTNTEAFF. Variable domain in full (rest from reference TRBV5-6 and TRBJ1-1): DAGVTQSPTHLIKTRGQQVTLRCSPKSGHDTVSWYQQALGQGPQFIFQYYEEEERQRGNFPDRFSGHQFPNYSSELNVNALLLGDSALYLCASSLTNTEAFFGQGTRLTVV.

The gene calls are TRBV6-1 and TRBJ2-1, with TRBD2 identical over 9 bases. With 3 bases clipped from V and 10 bases from J, the junction kept 7 bases outside the gene matches. CDR3 length: 14 residues. Germline-derived CDR1 and CDR2 are MNHNS and SASEGT. The CDR3 bases are TGTGCCAGCAGTGATGGCGGGAGGGCCGGGGAGCAGTTCTTC. It translates to CASSDGGRAGEQFF.

J is TRBJ2-7 and V is TRBV19, with TRBD2 identical over 10 bases. After removal of 5 bases from V and 3 bases from J, the junction contained 7 bases not matched to a gene. Germline V gives CDR1 LNHDA, CDR2 SQIVND (reference sequence). The CDR3 runs 15 residues. The CDR3 nucleotides read TGTGCCAGTAGTTTTTCTAGCGGGAGTCTCTACGAGCAGTACTTC. Translating gives CASSFSSGSLYEQYF.

V is TRBV7-2 and J is TRBJ2-7, with TRBD1 matching 7 bases. The germline V gene encodes CDR1 SGHTA and CDR2 FQGNSA. This CDR3 is 14 amino acids long. Losses at the gene ends were 5 bases for V and 3 bases for J; bases not matched to a gene: 7. DNA for the CDR3: TGTGCCAGCAGCCGTACAGGGGCGAGCTACGAGCAGTACTTC. Its translation: CASSRTGASYEQYF. Variable domain in full (rest from reference TRBV7-2 and TRBJ2-7): GAGVSQSPSNKVTEKGKDVELRCDPISGHTALYWYRQSLGQGLEFLIYFQGNSAPDKSGLPSDRFSAERTGGSVSTLTIQRTQQEDSAVYLCASSRTGASYEQYFGPGTRLTVT.

This chain connects TRBV30 to TRBJ1-2, with 9 bases fitting TRBD1. CDR3 length equals 14 residues. The V gene's germline CDR1 is GTSNPN and CDR2 SVGIG (reference sequence). V lost 5 bases, J lost 5 bases, and 9 bases stayed unmatched. The CDR3 reads CAWGPQGALYGYTF. The CDR3, as DNA: TGTGCCTGGGGCCCACAGGGGGCGTTGTATGGCTACACCTTC.

The gene calls are TRBV5-1 and TRBJ2-7, with 10 positions matching TRBD2. This CDR3 contains 14 residues. Germline V gene data show CDR1 as SGHRS and CDR2 as YFSETQ. V lost 2 bases, J lost 3 bases, and 2 bases stayed unmatched. The chain's CDR3 is CASSFGTSDYEQYF. CDR3 coding DNA: TGCGCCAGCAGCTTTGGGACTAGCGACTACGAGCAGTACTTC.

DNA for the CDR3: TGTGCCAGCAGTTCCCGCCGACAGGGCACCACCGGCGAGCAGTACTTC. Its translation: CASSSRRQGTTGEQYF. The chain joins TRBV27 to TRBJ2-7, with 7 nucleotides matching TRBD1. The germline CDR1 and CDR2 sequences are MNHEY and SMNVEV (reference sequence). This CDR3 region has 16 residues. The ends lost 4 bases at V and 6 bases at J; junction bases unmatched: 15.

Only one count was recorded for this clone. The CDR3 loop is CASSLFEAGAYEQYF. The CDR3 DNA follows: TGTGCCAGCAGCTTGTTTGAGGCGGGCGCTTACGAGCAGTACTTC. V usage is TRBV5-5 and J usage is TRBJ2-7; D perhaps matches TRBD2 (5 bases). Trimming took off 1 base at V and 4 bases at J, with 15 bases between the two ends. Per germline, CDR1 SGHKS and CDR2 YYEKEE (reference sequence). The CDR3 has 15 amino acids.

Details on this clone: One end of the junction fails to match germline, which may point to a read error. Additional DNA sequences in this sample encode the identical CDR3. The rearrangement uses TRBV19 and TRBJ1-1; maybe TRBD1 (5 bases). There are 16 residues in the CDR3. Germline V CDR1 and CDR2: LNHDA, SQIVND (reference sequence). CDR3 amino acids: CASSIARDSGDTEAFF. CDR3 in DNA: TGTGCCAGTAGCATAGCTAGGGACTCTGGGGACACTGAAGCTTTCTTT. Looking up the rest from reference TRBV19 and TRBJ1-1 gives the full variable domain: DGGITQSPKYLFRKEGQNVTLSCEQNLNHDAMYWYRQDPGQGLRLIYYSQIVNDFQKGDIAEGYSVSREKKESFPLTVTSAQKNPTAFYLCASSIARDSGDTEAFFGQGTRLTVV.

This clone appeared a single time. CDR3 DNA sequence: TGTGCCAGCAGCTCTTCGTCGAGCGGGATTTCCTACGAGCAGTACTTC. It codes for CASSSSSSGISYEQYF. V is TRBV7-9 and J is TRBJ2-7, with TRBD2 matching 7 bases. The CDR3 is 16 amino acids. The J segment lost 1 base and the V segment lost 4 bases, leaving 10 bases of the junction unmatched. Germline-derived CDR1 and CDR2 are SEHNR and FQNEAQ (reference sequence).

V is TRBV11-2 and J is TRBJ2-7, with unresolved D. Trimming pared 4 bases from V and 4 bases from J, leaving 11 bases between. This CDR3 is built from 13 residues. CDR1 and CDR2 from the germline V gene are SGHAT and FQNNGV. In nucleotides, the CDR3 is TGTGCCAGCAGCTCCGAAACTGGGTACGAGCAGTACTTC. As protein: CASSSETGYEQYF.

The chain couples TRBV6-5 to TRBJ1-1; D is ambiguous. This CDR3 is 13 amino acids long. V gave up 0 bases and J gave up 8 bases, with 10 bases separating them. Germline V gene data show CDR1 as MNHEY and CDR2 as SVGAGI. The CDR3 here is CASSYSSVREAFF. The CDR3 nucleotides are TGTGCCAGCAGTTACTCGAGTGTCAGGGAAGCTTTCTTT.

The chain joins TRBV28 to TRBJ2-7, with 7 bases aligning to TRBD1. In germline, CDR1 is MDHEN, CDR2 SYDVKM. Trimming cost V 2 bases and J 4 bases; bases outside gene matches: 14. The CDR3 spans 17 residues. The CDR3 spells CASSLMGGARGSYEQYF. As DNA, the CDR3 is TGTGCCAGCAGTTTAATGGGTGGTGCCAGGGGGTCATACGAGCAGTACTTC.

This clone has just one count. This sample includes further DNA sequences coding for the same CDR3. This sequence joins TRBV15 and TRBJ2-1; D ambiguous. Germline CDR1 is LNHNV and CDR2 is YYDKDF (reference sequence). The V end lost 1 base, the J end lost 2 bases, and 3 bases lay between the germline ends. There are 13 residues in the CDR3. CDR3 sequence: CATSRGAYNEQFF. The CDR3 bases are TGTGCCACCAGCAGAGGAGCCTACAATGAGCAGTTCTTC.

The V call is TRBV5-4, the J call TRBJ2-1, with 7 bases matching TRBD1. Germline assignment: CDR1 SGHNT and CDR2 YYREEE (reference sequence). V was clipped by 0 bases and J by 9 bases; unmatched bases: 9. This CDR3 has 15 amino acids. CDR3 protein: CASSLEAPAGGEQFF. As DNA, the CDR3 is TGTGCCAGCAGCTTGGAGGCGCCCGCAGGGGGTGAGCAGTTCTTC. Variable domain in full (rest from reference TRBV5-4 and TRBJ2-1): ETGVTQSPTHLIKTRGQQVTLRCSSQSGHNTVSWYQQALGQGPQFIFQYYREEENGRGNFPPRFSGLQFPNYSSELNVNALELDDSALYLCASSLEAPAGGEQFFGPGTRLTVL.

The CDR3 DNA reads TGTGCCAGCAGCTTGGTCCTTAACACCGGGGAGCTGTTTTTT. Translating it yields CASSLVLNTGELFF. The rearrangement joins TRBV5-6 to TRBJ2-2; D is unresolved. Germline values: CDR1 SGHDT, CDR2 YYEEEE. The CDR3 sequence is 14 residues long. With 0 bases removed from V and 2 bases from J, the gap between germline ends came to 5 bases.

The V gene is TRBV19, the J gene TRBJ2-1; D may match TRBD1 or TRBD2 (5 bases each). Trimming took 0 bases from V and 6 from J, leaving 6 bases between them. The germline V gene encodes CDR1 LNHDA and CDR2 SQIVND (reference sequence). This CDR3 comprises 13 residues. CDR3 region: CASSIDGGNEQFF. The CDR3 nucleotides read TGTGCCAGTAGTATAGATGGGGGCAATGAGCAGTTCTTC.

The rearrangement joins TRBV2 to TRBJ2-7, with D possibly being TRBD2 (7 bases). This CDR3 is 10 amino acids long. CDR1 and CDR2 from the germline V gene are SNHLY and FYNNEI. V shed 6 bases and J shed 11 bases, with 11 bases lying between them. The CDR3 nucleotides are TGTGCCAGCAGGGGGGGGCTTAAGTACTTC. It yields the protein CASRGGLKYF. The variable domain in full, with the rest retrieved from reference TRBV2 and TRBJ2-7, is EPEVTQTPSHQVTQMGQEVILRCVPISNHLYFYWYRQILGQKVEFLVSFYNNEISEKSEIFDDQFSVERPDGSNFTLKIRSTKLEDSAMYFCASRGGLKYFGPGTRLTVT.

The rearrangement links TRBV6-1 to TRBJ1-1; D gene uncertain. The length of the CDR3 is 15 residues. The V and J ends lost 4 bases and 0 bases respectively, with 12 bases between them. The germline CDR1 and CDR2 sequences are MNHNS and SASEGT. The CDR3: CASSGEVLMNTEAFF. CDR3 sequence (DNA): TGTGCCAGCAGTGGAGAGGTTCTCATGAACACTGAAGCTTTCTTT.

V and J are TRBV6-6 and TRBJ2-3; D not certain. V was shortened by 10 bases and J by 0 bases, with 14 bases between the two germline ends. Germline V gene lookup returns CDR1 MNHNY and CDR2 SVGAGI (reference sequence). There are 14 residues in the CDR3. CDR3 DNA: TGTGCCACCAGCCATCAAACTAGCACAGATACGCAGTATTTT. This gives the protein CATSHQTSTDTQYF.

The gene calls are TRBV2 and TRBJ2-1, with D possibly TRBD2 on 6 matching bases. The germline V gene has CDR1 SNHLY and CDR2 FYNNEI. Trimming took off 3 bases at V and 5 bases at J, with 23 bases between the two ends. The CDR3 totals 18 residues. The CDR3 is CASSDWVLAAARDNEQFF. DNA for the CDR3: TGTGCCAGCAGTGACTGGGTTTTAGCGGCAGCCCGGGACAATGAGCAGTTCTTC.

This chain connects TRBV5-8 to TRBJ2-2, with TRBD2 as a possible D gene (7 bases). The CDR3 spans 16 residues. V shed 0 bases and J shed 2 bases, with 11 bases lying between them. CDR1 is SGHTS and CDR2 is YDEGEE in the germline V gene. The CDR3 is CASSLVRGANTGELFF. As DNA, the CDR3 is TGTGCCAGCAGCTTGGTTCGGGGGGCCAACACCGGGGAGCTGTTTTTT.

This chain uses TRBV29-1 with TRBJ2-7, with 10 bases fitting TRBD2. Germline trimming cut 7 bases from V and 3 bases from J; bases unmatched to any gene: 3. Looked up from germline, CDR1 is SQVTM and CDR2 is ANQGSEA. The CDR3 length is 12 residues. The CDR3 sequence: CSGIAGGYEQYF. CDR3 bases: TGCAGCGGGATAGCGGGAGGCTACGAGCAGTACTTC.